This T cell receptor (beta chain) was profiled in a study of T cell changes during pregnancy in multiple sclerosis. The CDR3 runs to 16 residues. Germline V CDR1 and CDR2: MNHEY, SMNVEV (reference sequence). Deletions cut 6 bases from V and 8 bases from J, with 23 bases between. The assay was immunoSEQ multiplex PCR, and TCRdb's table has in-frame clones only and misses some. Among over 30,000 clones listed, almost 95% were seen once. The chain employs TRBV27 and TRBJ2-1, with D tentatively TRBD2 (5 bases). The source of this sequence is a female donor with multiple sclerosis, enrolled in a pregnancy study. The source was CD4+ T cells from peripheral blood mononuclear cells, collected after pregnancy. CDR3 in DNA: TGTGCCAGCAGGAAACTAGACAAGCGAAGGACCGATGAGCAGTTCTTC. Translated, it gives CASRKLDKRRTDEQFF.